A selection of T cell receptor beta chains follows, all from one sample in a study of OX40 agonist ivuxolimab in advanced cancers. Assay: immunoSEQ multiplex PCR; the TCRdb copy retains only in-frame clones and omits some. The table records 60,000 or so clones, approximately 90% of them present only once. The source material was CD4+ or CD8+ T cells sorted from blood, sampled in a trial of the OX40 agonist ivuxolimab. All receptors come from an adult with an advanced solid tumor such as melanoma, head and neck, liver or kidney cancer. CDR3s include the opening cysteine and the closing phenylalanine or tryptophan. A D gene is named only where the DNA matches it firmly.

cdr3_length: 13; v_call: TRBV30; d_call: -; cdr3_aa: CAWSAGPGNTIYF
cdr3_length: 15; v_call: TRBV4-2; d_call: TRBD1; cdr3_aa: CASSWGTGTTGELFF
cdr3_length: 13; v_call: TRBV7-8; d_call: -; cdr3_aa: CASGRDVGNGYTF
cdr3_length: 16; v_call: TRBV5-1; d_call: TRBD2; cdr3_aa: CASSPVRSSGGNEQFF
cdr3_length: 13; v_call: TRBV11-2; d_call: -; cdr3_aa: CASSPGSGSPLHF
cdr3_length: 16; v_call: TRBV11-2; d_call: TRBD2; cdr3_aa: CASTPLAGGGRKTQYF
cdr3_length: 16; v_call: TRBV5-1; d_call: TRBD2; cdr3_aa: CASSLAGLAGVHEQYF
cdr3_length: 16; v_call: TRBV7-9; d_call: -; cdr3_aa: CASSPIDVVAKNIQYF
cdr3_length: 15; v_call: TRBV5-4; d_call: TRBD1; cdr3_aa: CASSMGQGPPYEQYF
cdr3_length: 17; v_call: TRBV6-4; d_call: TRBD1; cdr3_aa: CASSDKWGQSINQPQHF
cdr3_length: 15; v_call: TRBV10-3; d_call: TRBD1; cdr3_aa: CAISTETGKAYGYTF
cdr3_length: 13; v_call: TRBV2; d_call: -; cdr3_aa: CASTGSTQETQYF
cdr3_length: 11; v_call: TRBV10-2; d_call: -; cdr3_aa: CASRVQGEAFF
cdr3_length: 15; v_call: TRBV18; d_call: TRBD1; cdr3_aa: CASSLGTGDYNEQFF
cdr3_length: 12; v_call: TRBV6-5; d_call: -; cdr3_aa: CASSGDAGELFF
cdr3_length: 14; v_call: TRBV6-5; d_call: -; cdr3_aa: CASSYLGTSGELFF
cdr3_length: 15; v_call: TRBV7-7; d_call: TRBD2; cdr3_aa: CASSIGTSGSDTQYF
cdr3_length: 14; v_call: TRBV19; d_call: -; cdr3_aa: CASTLSKLTDTQYF
cdr3_length: 15; v_call: TRBV6-1; d_call: TRBD1; cdr3_aa: CASRSPGGRIGELFF
cdr3_length: 17; v_call: TRBV7-2; d_call: -; cdr3_aa: CASSLYAGPASYNEQFF
cdr3_length: 14; v_call: TRBV30; d_call: -; cdr3_aa: CAWSATERTGELFF
cdr3_length: 15; v_call: TRBV11-2; d_call: -; cdr3_aa: CASSLGSGSYNEQFF
cdr3_length: 14; v_call: TRBV9; d_call: -; cdr3_aa: CASSVEQTGNTIYF
cdr3_length: 17; v_call: TRBV19; d_call: -; cdr3_aa: CASSLLGQGSLNGGYTF
cdr3_length: 13; v_call: TRBV4-2; d_call: TRBD1; cdr3_aa: CASSSDRDTEAFF
cdr3_length: 13; v_call: TRBV11-3; d_call: -; cdr3_aa: CASSRRGNTEAFF
cdr3_length: 17; v_call: TRBV28; d_call: -; cdr3_aa: CASSLLRWGTRGNTIYF
cdr3_length: 16; v_call: TRBV6-6; d_call: TRBD1; cdr3_aa: CASSYPGQNSNQPQHF
cdr3_length: 14; v_call: TRBV6-1; d_call: TRBD2; cdr3_aa: CASNPGGVTYEQYF